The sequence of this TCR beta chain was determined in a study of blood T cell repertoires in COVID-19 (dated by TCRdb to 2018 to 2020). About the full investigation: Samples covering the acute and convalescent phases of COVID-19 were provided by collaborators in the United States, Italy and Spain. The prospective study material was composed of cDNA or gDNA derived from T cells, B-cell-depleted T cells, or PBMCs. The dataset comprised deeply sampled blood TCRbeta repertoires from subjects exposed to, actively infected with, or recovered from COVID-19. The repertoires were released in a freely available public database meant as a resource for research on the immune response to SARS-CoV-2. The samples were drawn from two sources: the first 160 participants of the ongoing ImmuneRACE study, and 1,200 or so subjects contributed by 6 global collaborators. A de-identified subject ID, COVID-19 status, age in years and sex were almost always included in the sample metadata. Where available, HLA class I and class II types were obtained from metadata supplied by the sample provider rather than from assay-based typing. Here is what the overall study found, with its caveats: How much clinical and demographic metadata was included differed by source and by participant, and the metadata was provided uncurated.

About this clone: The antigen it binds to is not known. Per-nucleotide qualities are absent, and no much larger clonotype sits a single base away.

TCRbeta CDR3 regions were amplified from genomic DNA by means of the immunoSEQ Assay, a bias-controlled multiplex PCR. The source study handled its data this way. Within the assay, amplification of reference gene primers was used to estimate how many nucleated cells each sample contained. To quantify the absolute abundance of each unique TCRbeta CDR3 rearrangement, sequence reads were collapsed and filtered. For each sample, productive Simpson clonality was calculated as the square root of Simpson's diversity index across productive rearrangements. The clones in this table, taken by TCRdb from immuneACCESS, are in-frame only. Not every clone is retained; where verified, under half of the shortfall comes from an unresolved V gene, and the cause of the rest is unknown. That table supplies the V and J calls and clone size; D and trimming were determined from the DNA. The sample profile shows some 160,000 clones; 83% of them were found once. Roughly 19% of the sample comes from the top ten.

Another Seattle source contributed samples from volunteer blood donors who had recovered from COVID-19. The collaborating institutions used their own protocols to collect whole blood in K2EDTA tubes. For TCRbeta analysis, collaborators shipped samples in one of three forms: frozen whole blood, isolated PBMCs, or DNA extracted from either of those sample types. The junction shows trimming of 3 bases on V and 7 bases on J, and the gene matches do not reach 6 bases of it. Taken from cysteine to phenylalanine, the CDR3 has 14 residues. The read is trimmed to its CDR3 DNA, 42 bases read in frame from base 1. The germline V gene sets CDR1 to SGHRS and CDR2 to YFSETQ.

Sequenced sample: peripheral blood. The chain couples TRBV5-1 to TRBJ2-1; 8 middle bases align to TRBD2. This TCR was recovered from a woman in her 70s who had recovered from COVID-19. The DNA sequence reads TGCGCCAGCAGCTCGCCTAGCGGGCCAAATGAGCAGTTCTTC. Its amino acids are CASSSPSGPNEQFF.